A single sample gave rise to the 9 T cell receptor beta chains below, sequenced in a study of T cells in Graves' hyperthyroidism and ophthalmopathy (dated by TCRdb to the late 2010s). Receptors were amplified or captured by multiplex PCR. Sequenced on an Illumina HiSeq 2000. TCR beta CDR3 regions were amplified from RNA transcripts. The TCR CDR3 was subjected to a first round of RT-PCR using the HTBI primer set and the Qiagen OneStep RT-PCR kit. TCRdb reworked the public reads: Q25 trimming with fastp, MiXCR clone assembly, productive beta chains retained. Here each entry gathers all rows of one CDR3 protein and keeps the most common genes and DNA. Within this sample are fewer than 450,000 distinct CDR3 sequences, with approximately 17% of them counted one time only. The ten most abundant clones make up around a third of the sample. Sequenced input: blood. Source of these receptors: a woman aged 25 to 39 with Graves' hyperthyroidism that later progressed to Graves' ophthalmopathy.

This clonotype was seen repeatedly, ten times or more. This chain joins TRBV27 and TRBJ2-7; 16 bases match TRBD2. Per germline, CDR1 MNHEY and CDR2 SMNVEV (reference sequence). J was trimmed by 5 bases and V by 5 bases; bases with no gene match: 24. CDR3 length: 22 residues. In nucleotides, the CDR3 is TGTGCCAGCAGTCCAAGGCCCCCGGGACTAGCGGGAGGGCCTCTTTATTTTAACGAGCAGTACTTC. This gives the protein CASSPRPPGLAGGPLYFNEQYF.

The chain recombines TRBV7-9 with TRBJ2-7; 10 nucleotides match TRBD1. Germline loops: CDR1 SEHNR, CDR2 FQNEAQ (reference sequence). There are 14 residues in the CDR3. Germline trimming cut 5 bases from V and 4 bases from J; bases unmatched to any gene: 5. CDR3 in amino acids: CASSGRDRGYEQYF. The DNA for the CDR3 is TGTGCCAGCAGCGGCCGGGACAGGGGTTACGAGCAGTACTTC.

This chain links TRBV5-1 with TRBJ2-3, with D maybe TRBD2 (6 bases). This CDR3 spans 14 amino acids. Per germline, CDR1 SGHRS and CDR2 YFSETQ. V was cut by 4 bases and J by 5 bases, with 14 bases left in between. The CDR3 bases are TGCGCCAGCAGCGGGTCACCCGGGGGAGATACGCAGTATTTT. This codes for CASSGSPGGDTQYF. Supplemented by reference TRBV5-1 and TRBJ2-3, the full variable domain reads KAGVTQTPRYLIKTRGQQVTLSCSPISGHRSVSWYQQTPGQGLQFLFEYFSETQRNKGNFPGRFSGRQFSNSRSEMNVSTLELGDSALYLCASSGSPGGDTQYFGPGTRLTVL.

The table lists this clonotype with many counts. This chain uses TRBV28 with TRBJ1-2, with TRBD1 matching over 9 bases. This CDR3 comprises 15 residues. V lost 4 bases to trimming and J lost 2 bases; unmatched junction nucleotides: 5. Germline values: CDR1 MDHEN, CDR2 SYDVKM. The CDR3 loop is CASSSGGQGNYGYTF. The CDR3 nucleotides read TGTGCCAGCAGTTCCGGGGGACAGGGAAACTATGGCTACACCTTC.

This clonotype was counted many times. The rearrangement uses TRBV19 and TRBJ1-1, with D hard to call. Germline values: CDR1 LNHDA, CDR2 SQIVND (reference sequence). This CDR3 region has 13 residues. The V end lost 1 base, the J end lost 7 bases, and 10 bases lay between the germline ends. The CDR3 sequence: CASSIGTDFEAFF. The CDR3 DNA is TGTGCCAGTAGTATAGGGACGGATTTTGAAGCTTTCTTT.

This clonotype was picked up many times. The chain employs TRBV6-1 and TRBJ2-3; TRBD2 aligns across 8 bases. This CDR3 has 15 amino acids. CDR1 and CDR2 from the germline V gene are MNHNS and SASEGT. J gave up 5 bases and V 8 bases, and 12 bases lay outside the gene matches. This CDR3 reads CASVGVAGSIDTQYF. The CDR3 DNA is TGTGCCAGCGTAGGAGTAGCGGGGTCTATAGATACGCAGTATTTT.

This clonotype has a count of ten or more. The rearrangement links TRBV5-1 to TRBJ2-3; 12 positions match TRBD2. The CDR3 is 14 residues long. In germline, CDR1 is SGHRS, CDR2 YFSETQ. After removal of 5 bases from V and 8 bases from J, the junction contained 6 bases not matched to a gene. The CDR3 bases are TGCGCCAGCAGGCTAGCGGGAGGGCCAAGTACGCAGTATTTT. Residues: CASRLAGGPSTQYF.

The chain combines TRBV27 with TRBJ2-1, with 10 nucleotides matching TRBD2. In germline, CDR1 is MNHEY, CDR2 SMNVEV (reference sequence). The CDR3 contains 14 residues. V trimming: 6 bases; J trimming: 10 bases; junction bases outside the gene matches: 9. The CDR3 DNA reads TGTGCCAGCAGGCTAGCGGGAGTTGGGAAAGAGCAGTTCTTC. Translated, it gives CASRLAGVGKEQFF.

This clonotype has ten or more counts. The CDR3 is CASSLDLRDSHNYGYTF. CDR3 sequence (DNA): TGTGCCAGCAGTTTAGACTTAAGGGACAGCCACAACTATGGCTACACCTTC. The genes are TRBV12-3 or TRBV12-4 and TRBJ1-2, with 7 nucleotides matching TRBD1. The CDR3 has 17 amino acids. Germline trimming cut 1 base from V and 2 bases from J; bases unmatched to any gene: 10.